This T cell receptor beta chain was sequenced in a study of blood T cell repertoires in COVID-19. Study-wide context: COVID-19 samples, acute and convalescent, were from the United States, Italy and Spain. PBMCs, B-cell-depleted T cells, or T cells were the source of the cDNA or gDNA that made up the material.

The V end lost 3 bases, the J end lost 0 bases, and 15 bases lay between the germline ends. Germline V gene data show CDR1 as SGHRS and CDR2 as YFSETQ. The CDR3 totals 17 residues. In the authors' workflow: Amplified reference gene primers provided the basis for estimating nucleated cell counts. Only in-frame clones appear in the TCRdb table, and some are missing; sequencing was by immunoSEQ multiplex PCR. D and trimming were read from the DNA, whereas the V and J calls and clone size are those reported in that table. The table records tens of thousands of clones, around 87% of them present only once.

The source is a woman aged 80 or over with acute or convalescent COVID-19. The chain couples TRBV5-1 to TRBJ2-2; tentative D call: TRBD1 (6 bases). Material for sequencing was peripheral blood. The chain's CDR3 is CASSSNTDRSNTGELFF. The CDR3 DNA sequence: TGCGCCAGCAGCTCTAACACGGACAGATCGAACACCGGGGAGCTGTTTTTT.